This is a list of T cell receptor beta chains from one sample in a study of cytotoxic CD8 clonotypes in ibrutinib-treated CLL. Data came from immunoSEQ multiplex PCR; TCRdb stores just in-frame clones and leaves some out. The table includes 97,000 or so clones, 60% to 80% detected once. The sample in question was PBMCs, obtained after 12 months of ibrutinib treatment. These receptors came from a human donor with chronic lymphocytic leukemia. Both conserved end residues are part of each CDR3. A D gene is named only where the DNA matches it firmly. Clone sizes are given selectively: once, few, many, or a class where the clone is expanded.

abundance,v_gene,d_gene,j_gene,CDR3nt,CDR3aa
NA,TRBV5-1,TRBD2,TRBJ2-3,TGCGCCAGCAGCCCGACTAGCGGGGGGCGTAATACGCAGTATTTT,CASSPTSGGRNTQYF
NA,TRBV6-5,TRBD1,TRBJ2-1,TGTGCCAGCAGGACAGGGGATGAGCAGTTCTTC,CASRTGDEQFF
NA,TRBV7-3,NA,TRBJ2-2,TGTGCCAGCAGCGCAGGTCCGGGATCCGGGGAGCTGTTTTTT,CASSAGPGSGELFF
NA,TRBV2,TRBD1,TRBJ2-2,TGTGCCAGCAAAGTACAGGGGACCACCGGGGAGCTGTTTTTT,CASKVQGTTGELFF
once,TRBV30,TRBD1,TRBJ2-5,TGTGCCTGGAGTGTAAGAAAAAGGGGGCTCACCTATCTGGAGACCCAGTACTTC,CAWSVRKRGLTYLETQYF
NA,TRBV2,NA,TRBJ2-2,TGTGCCAGCGGGGGAAGACAGCGTGACACCGGGGAGCTGTTTTTT,CASGGRQRDTGELFF
NA,TRBV6-5,TRBD1,TRBJ1-1,TGTGCCAGCAGCAGATTGCAGGGGGCCCTTGAAGCTTTCTTT,CASSRLQGALEAFF
NA,TRBV7-3,TRBD2,TRBJ2-7,TGTGCCAGCAGCTGCCGGGAGGTCGGTTTCTACGAGCAGTACTTC,CASSCREVGFYEQYF
NA,TRBV2,NA,TRBJ1-1,TGTGCCAGCAGAGCCGGGCCCGGGACTGAAGCTTTCTTT,CASRAGPGTEAFF
NA,TRBV5-1,NA,TRBJ1-2,TGCGCCAGCAGCTTGGCTAGGGGAGAAGATGGCTACACCTTC,CASSLARGEDGYTF
NA,TRBV9,NA,TRBJ2-5,TGTGCCAGCAGCCTCTGGGACCGGGAGACCCAGTACTTC,CASSLWDRETQYF
NA,TRBV7-3,NA,TRBJ2-3,TGTGCCAGCAGCTTAGGGCAGGGGACCACAGATACGCAGTATTTT,CASSLGQGTTDTQYF
NA,TRBV10-1,TRBD1,TRBJ1-2,TGCGCCAGCAGGGGACAGGGAATCGGTGGCTACACCTTC,CASRGQGIGGYTF
NA,TRBV7-2,TRBD2,TRBJ2-1,TGTGCCAGCAGCCCCCGTTGGTTAGCGGGGGGTGAGCAGTTCTTC,CASSPRWLAGGEQFF
NA,TRBV4-1,NA,TRBJ1-4,TGCGCCAGCAGCCAAGACCCAGGGGAAAAACTGTTTTTT,CASSQDPGEKLFF
few,TRBV7-9,TRBD1,TRBJ1-1,TGTGCCAGCAGCTTGGGACAGGGAGAGACTGAAGCTTTCTTT,CASSLGQGETEAFF
NA,TRBV30,NA,TRBJ2-2,TGTGCCTGGAGTGTACTCGCTGGAAGGCCCGGGGAGCTGTTTTTT,CAWSVLAGRPGELFF
NA,TRBV5-1,TRBD1,TRBJ2-5,TGCGCCAGCAGCTTACAGGGGGGCAGGGAGACCCAGTACTTC,CASSLQGGRETQYF
NA,TRBV7-2,NA,TRBJ2-7,TGTGCCAGCAGCTCCCCGCAGGGTAGATCCTACGAGCAGTACTTC,CASSSPQGRSYEQYF
NA,TRBV7-9,NA,TRBJ2-1,TGTGCCAGCAGCCCTGTCATGGGGGGTGAGCAGTTCTTC,CASSPVMGGEQFF
NA,TRBV19,TRBD1,TRBJ1-5,TGTGCCAGTAGTGACCAGGGGGCGAATCAGCCCCAGCATTTT,CASSDQGANQPQHF
NA,TRBV7-2,NA,TRBJ2-3,TGTGCCAGCAGCTTAGGTACCGATACGCAGTATTTT,CASSLGTDTQYF
once,TRBV25-1,NA,TRBJ2-2,TGTGCCAGCAGAGGGTCGAACACCGGGGAGCTGTTTTTT,CASRGSNTGELFF
NA,TRBV9,TRBD2,TRBJ2-3,TGTGCCAGCAGCGTATGGGCGGGGGGGCCCACAGATACGCAGTATTTT,CASSVWAGGPTDTQYF
NA,TRBV5-4,NA,TRBJ2-1,TGTGCCAGCAGCTTGGCCGGGGGTTCCAATGAGCAGTTCTTC,CASSLAGGSNEQFF
NA,TRBV7-2,NA,TRBJ2-3,TGTGCCAGCAGCTTCGGACTGATCACAGATACGCAGTATTTT,CASSFGLITDTQYF
NA,TRBV5-6,NA,TRBJ1-2,TGTGCCAGCAGTTCCCGGAATTCCGGCAGTGGCTACACCTTC,CASSSRNSGSGYTF
NA,TRBV18,NA,TRBJ1-6,TGTGCCAGCTCCCCCTCTAAAGGAGATAATTCACCCCTCCACTTT,CASSPSKGDNSPLHF
NA,TRBV13,NA,TRBJ1-1,TGTGCCAGCAGCTTGGGATGGGTTACTGAAGCTTTCTTT,CASSLGWVTEAFF
once,TRBV7-2,NA,TRBJ1-2,TGTGCCAGCAGCTTCTCAGGGGACTCCAACTATGGCTACACCTTC,CASSFSGDSNYGYTF
NA,TRBV11-2,TRBD1,TRBJ2-7,TGTGCCAGCAGCCTTAGCCAGGGGGCGACCTACGAGCAGTACTTC,CASSLSQGATYEQYF
NA,TRBV6-1,NA,TRBJ2-6,TGTGCCAGCAGTGATCCGCTTTCTACCTCTGGGGCCAACGTCCTGACTTTC,CASSDPLSTSGANVLTF
NA,TRBV5-1,TRBD1,TRBJ2-7,TGCGCCAGCAGCCGGGACAGGGTGGAGCAGTACTTC,CASSRDRVEQYF
NA,TRBV30,NA,TRBJ1-1,TGTGCCTGGAGTGTAACTGGCGGCGGCTCATTACGAGCTTTCTTT,CAWSVTGGGSLRAFF
NA,TRBV5-6,NA,TRBJ1-2,TGTGCCAGCAGCGGGAAGGGAGGCTACACCTTC,CASSGKGGYTF
once,TRBV28,NA,TRBJ2-3,TGTGCCAGCAGCACACAGGGTCTTAGCACAGATACGCAGTATTTT,CASSTQGLSTDTQYF
NA,TRBV9,NA,TRBJ2-1,TGTGCCAGCAGCGTCGGCTACCCATCCTACAATGAGCAGTTCTTC,CASSVGYPSYNEQFF
NA,TRBV4-1,NA,TRBJ1-5,TGCGCCAGCAGCCAAGGTGGGGGGTATCAGCCCCAGCATTTT,CASSQGGGYQPQHF
few,TRBV25-1,NA,TRBJ1-1,TGTGCCAGCCGTGAAGACACTGAAGCTTTCTTT,CASREDTEAFF
NA,TRBV7-2,TRBD1,TRBJ1-4,TGTGCCAGCAGCTCTACAGGGGGTAATGAAAAACTGTTTTTT,CASSSTGGNEKLFF
NA,TRBV25-1,NA,TRBJ2-7,TGTGCCAGCAAGGAGGAGAACTACGAGCAGTACTTC,CASKEENYEQYF
NA,TRBV5-1,NA,TRBJ2-1,TGCGCCAGCAGGAGCGACGGACAGCCTTACAATGAGCAGTTCTTC,CASRSDGQPYNEQFF
NA,TRBV30,NA,TRBJ1-1,TGTGCCTGGAGTGTAGGGACCCAGGCGGCGGGGAACACTGAAGCTTTCTTT,CAWSVGTQAAGNTEAFF
NA,TRBV29-1,NA,TRBJ2-7,TGCAGCGTTGAAGGCTTTAGGGGTCCAACCTACGAGCAGTACTTC,CSVEGFRGPTYEQYF
NA,TRBV7-3,NA,TRBJ2-3,TGTGCCAGCAGCTTGGACGGGCAGCCCACAGATACGCAGTATTTT,CASSLDGQPTDTQYF
few,TRBV7-9,NA,TRBJ2-2,TGTGCCAGCAGCTTGCCGGGACTCAACACCGGGGAGCTGTTTTTT,CASSLPGLNTGELFF
NA,TRBV2,NA,TRBJ1-3,TGTGCCAGCAGTGAAATGGAGAACTCTGGAAACACCATATATTTT,CASSEMENSGNTIYF
NA,TRBV30,TRBD1,TRBJ1-3,TGTGCCTGGAGTGTAGCGGGACAGAATGTCGGAAACACCATATATTTT,CAWSVAGQNVGNTIYF
NA,TRBV19,NA,TRBJ1-5,TGTGCCAGTAGTCCCCGGGAGGGGAGAGGAAATCAGCCCCAGCATTTT,CASSPREGRGNQPQHF